This T cell receptor (beta chain) was retrieved from a study of CD4 T cells in relation to SARS-CoV-2 and coronaviruses. Study summary: ViraFEST: approximately 10-day antigen culture of PBMCs, then TCR beta CDR3 sequencing. Controls used an HIV-1 Nef peptide pool or no peptide. Whole-study findings and limits: Compared with monoreactive clones, crossreactive clones showed significantly weaker SARS-CoV-2 expansion.

TCRdb's table, derived via immunoSEQ multiplex PCR, lists solely in-frame clones and lacks some. In the table there are tens of thousands of clones, 72% of which are singletons. The CDR3 is 14 residues long. The V gene's germline CDR1 is SGHDT and CDR2 YYEEEE. V was pared by 1 base and J by 1 base, with 8 bases between. The unexposed donors gave CD4+ T cells in about 2010-2019, prior to COVID-19. CD4+ T cells were isolated from the cells after around 9 days of culture. Concerning this clone itself: Its antigen is currently unknown.

The specimen was CD4+ T cells from PBMCs, cultured in vitro. V gene TRBV5-6 combines with J gene TRBJ1-2; D is uncertain. This TCR derives from a human donor in good health. The CDR3 here is CASSLHTLNYGYTF. The DNA of the CDR3 is TGTGCCAGCAGCTTGCACACGCTTAACTATGGCTACACCTTC.